A single sample gave rise to the 14 T cell receptor beta chains below, sequenced in a study of cytomegalovirus exposure and HLA in healthy donors. Vbeta (60) and Jbeta (13) primers were used in the PCR. Libraries were prepared by immunoSEQ multiplex PCR; TCRdb keeps only in-frame clonotypes and omits some of them. This sample has fewer than 200,000 clones, with roughly 70% found just once. Source material: PBMCs. Every receptor here comes from a girl aged 10 to 17 in good health and CMV-seronegative.

The chain uses TRBV4-1 and TRBJ2-1; 10 nucleotides align to TRBD1. Unmatched junction bases numbered 11, after V lost 4 bases and J lost 8 bases. CDR1 is MGHRA and CDR2 is YSYEKL in the germline V gene. The CDR3 contains 16 residues. The CDR3 spells CASSPFGQGERHEQFF. The CDR3 DNA follows: TGCGCCAGCAGCCCTTTTGGACAGGGGGAACGGCATGAGCAGTTCTTC.

The genes are TRBV7-9 and TRBJ2-2, with TRBD1 matching over 8 bases. The trim removed 3 bases at V and 6 bases at J, leaving 6 bases unmatched. Per germline, CDR1 SEHNR and CDR2 FQNEAQ (reference sequence). The CDR3 contains 15 residues. CDR3 DNA sequence: TGTGCCAGCAGCTTCTCAGGGGGCGAAGCCGGGGAGCTGTTTTTT. Amino acid sequence: CASSFSGGEAGELFF.

The V gene is TRBV4-1, the J gene TRBJ1-6, with 7 bases lining up with TRBD1. CDR3 size: 16 residues. The germline V gene has CDR1 MGHRA and CDR2 YSYEKL. V was pared by 1 base and J by 4 bases, with 4 bases of the junction left unmatched. This CDR3 reads CASSQAPGGYNSPLHF. In nucleotides, the CDR3 is TGCGCCAGCAGCCAAGCCCCAGGGGGTTATAATTCACCCCTCCACTTT.

CDR3 residues: CASSFLDREEVSETQYF. CDR3 coding DNA: TGCGCCAGCAGCTTTCTGGACAGGGAGGAGGTATCAGAGACCCAGTACTTC. This chain uses TRBV5-1 with TRBJ2-5; 8 bases fit TRBD1. Germline V gene lookup returns CDR1 SGHRS and CDR2 YFSETQ. V trimming: 2 bases; J trimming: 4 bases; junction bases outside the gene matches: 13. The CDR3 sequence is 17 residues long.

This chain connects TRBV9 to TRBJ2-7; 9 bases are a match to TRBD1. The CDR3 is 15 residues long. Germline CDR1 SGDLS, CDR2 YYNGEE. After removal of 1 base from V and 4 bases from J, the junction contained 6 bases not matched to a gene. The CDR3 sequence is CASSVSTGGAYEQYF. CDR3 in DNA: TGTGCCAGCAGCGTATCGACAGGGGGGGCTTACGAGCAGTACTTC.

This sequence joins TRBV7-8 and TRBJ2-5, with D perhaps TRBD1 (5 bases). V lost 4 bases and J lost 5, with 20 bases in between. CDR3 length equals 16 residues. CDR1 is SGHVS, CDR2 FQNEAQ, per germline. DNA of the CDR3: TGTGCCAGCAGCTCCACCGACCTAGGGGTAGAGGAGACCCAGTACTTC. This encodes CASSSTDLGVEETQYF.

The J gene is TRBJ1-1, the V gene TRBV5-6; D call uncertain. The length of the CDR3 is 14 residues. Germline V lookup: CDR1 SGHDT, CDR2 YYEEEE. Trimming removed 0 bases from V and 1 base from J, with 7 bases in between. The CDR3: CASSLVAGNTEAFF. Here the CDR3 DNA reads TGTGCCAGCAGCTTGGTAGCTGGGAACACTGAAGCTTTCTTT. The full variable domain, with the rest looked up from reference TRBV5-6 and TRBJ1-1, is DAGVTQSPTHLIKTRGQQVTLRCSPKSGHDTVSWYQQALGQGPQFIFQYYEEEERQRGNFPDRFSGHQFPNYSSELNVNALLLGDSALYLCASSLVAGNTEAFFGQGTRLTVV.

The chain is built from TRBV6-6 and TRBJ2-5; 13 bases fit TRBD2. V dropped 6 bases and J dropped 5; count of bases not matched to a gene: 9. Germline CDR1 MNHNY, CDR2 SVGAGI (reference sequence). The CDR3 covers 16 residues. The CDR3 sequence: CASRPGLAGVGETQYF. CDR3 nucleotides: TGTGCCAGCAGACCTGGACTAGCGGGGGTTGGGGAGACCCAGTACTTC.

The chain combines TRBV2 with TRBJ1-5; D call uncertain. V lost 2 bases, J lost 5 bases, and 7 bases lay in between. This CDR3 contains 13 residues. CDR1 SNHLY and CDR2 FYNNEI come from the germline V gene. CDR3 nucleotide sequence: TGTGCCAGCAGTGAACAGAGGGATCAGCCCCAGCATTTT. Its translation: CASSEQRDQPQHF.

This clone occurred a few times. The chain employs TRBV19 and TRBJ2-5; 12 bases line up with TRBD2. CDR3 length equals 15 residues. CDR1 is LNHDA, CDR2 SQIVND, per germline (reference sequence). After removal of 5 bases from V and 3 bases from J, the junction contained 4 bases not matched to a gene. In DNA form, the CDR3 reads TGTGCCAGTAGTTCCAGACTAGCGGGGGAAGAGACCCAGTACTTC. Its protein product is CASSSRLAGEETQYF.

This chain connects TRBV27 to TRBJ2-7, with TRBD2 as a possible D gene (5 bases). Germline V gene lookup returns CDR1 MNHEY and CDR2 SMNVEV (reference sequence). The CDR3 extends over 14 amino acids. V lost 3 bases and J lost 0, with 9 bases in between. CDR3 sequence: CASSLRGNSYEQYF. CDR3 DNA sequence: TGTGCCAGCAGTTTGAGAGGGAACTCCTACGAGCAGTACTTC.

The V call is TRBV25-1, the J call TRBJ2-1, with 8 bases that match TRBD2. The V gene end was trimmed by 6 bases and the J gene end by 6 bases; junction bases not matched to a gene: 10. The germline V gene has CDR1 MGHDK and CDR2 SYGVNS. The CDR3 is 15 amino acids. The CDR3 DNA sequence: TGTGCCAGCAGGTTGAGCGGGGGCTCGGGCAATGAGCAGTTCTTC. Protein product: CASRLSGGSGNEQFF.

This clone has a single count. The rearrangement uses TRBV5-1 and TRBJ1-2; TRBD1 is a possible D gene (6 bases). The V and J ends lost 1 base and 6 bases respectively, with 7 bases between them. Per germline, CDR1 SGHRS and CDR2 YFSETQ. The CDR3 loop spans 12 amino acids. CDR3 DNA: TGCGCCAGCAGCTTGAACAGGGATGGCTACACCTTC. Protein sequence: CASSLNRDGYTF.

The chain joins TRBV5-1 to TRBJ2-7, with TRBD1 matching 7 bases. The CDR3 runs 14 residues. CDR1 and CDR2 (germline): SGHRS, YFSETQ. The V segment lost 3 bases and the J segment 2 bases; nucleotides outside the gene matches: 5. CDR3 coding DNA: TGCGCCAGCAGCTACAACAGGGGTCCCTACGAGCAGTACTTC. Its protein product is CASSYNRGPYEQYF.